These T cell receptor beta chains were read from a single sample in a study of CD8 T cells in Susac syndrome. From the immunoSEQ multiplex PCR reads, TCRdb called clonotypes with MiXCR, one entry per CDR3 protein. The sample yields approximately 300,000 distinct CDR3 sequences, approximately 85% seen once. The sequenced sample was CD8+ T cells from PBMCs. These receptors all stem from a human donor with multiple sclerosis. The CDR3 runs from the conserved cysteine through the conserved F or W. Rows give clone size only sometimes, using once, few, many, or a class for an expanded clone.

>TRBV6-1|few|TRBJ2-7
CASSPLAASSYEQYF
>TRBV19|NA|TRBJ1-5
CASSILSQGASRQPQHF
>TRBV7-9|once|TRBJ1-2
CASSSTAEAKATNYGYTF
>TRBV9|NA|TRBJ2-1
CASSDPSPGYNEQFF
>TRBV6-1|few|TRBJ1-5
CASSMTGDGNQPQHF
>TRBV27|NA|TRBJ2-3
CASSSLPGPYTQYF
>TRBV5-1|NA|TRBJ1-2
CASSLAVNGDYGYTF
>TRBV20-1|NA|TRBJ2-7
CSARPQESYEQYF
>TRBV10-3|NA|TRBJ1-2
CAISENPGQGGNYGYTF
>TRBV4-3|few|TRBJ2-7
CASSQDPRGPGYEQYF
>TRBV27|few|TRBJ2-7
CASSPSSEGREQYF
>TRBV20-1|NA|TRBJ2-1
CSATSGLAEFSYNEQFF
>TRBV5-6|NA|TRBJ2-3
CASAGLVSPPDTQYF
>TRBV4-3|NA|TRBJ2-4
CASSQEVYGLNIQYF
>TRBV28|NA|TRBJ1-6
CASSLRGTGLVSYNSPLHF